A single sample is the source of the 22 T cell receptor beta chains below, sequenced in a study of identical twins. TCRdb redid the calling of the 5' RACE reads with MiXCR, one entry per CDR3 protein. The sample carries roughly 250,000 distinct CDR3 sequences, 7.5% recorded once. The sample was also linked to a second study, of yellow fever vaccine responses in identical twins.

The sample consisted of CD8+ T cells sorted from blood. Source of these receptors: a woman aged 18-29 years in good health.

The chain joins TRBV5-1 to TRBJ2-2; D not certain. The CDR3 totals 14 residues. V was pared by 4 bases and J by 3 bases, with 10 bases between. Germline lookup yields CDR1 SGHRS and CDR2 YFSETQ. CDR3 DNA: TGCGCCAGCAGCCTTAGGCAAGACACCGGGGAGCTGTTTTTT. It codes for CASSLRQDTGELFF. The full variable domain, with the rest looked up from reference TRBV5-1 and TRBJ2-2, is KAGVTQTPRYLIKTRGQQVTLSCSPISGHRSVSWYQQTPGQGLQFLFEYFSETQRNKGNFPGRFSGRQFSNSRSEMNVSTLELGDSALYLCASSLRQDTGELFFGEGSRLTVL.

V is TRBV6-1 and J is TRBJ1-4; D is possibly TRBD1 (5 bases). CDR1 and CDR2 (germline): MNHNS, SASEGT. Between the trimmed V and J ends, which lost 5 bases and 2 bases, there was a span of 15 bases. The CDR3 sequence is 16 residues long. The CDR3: CASSTAGEGTNEKLFF. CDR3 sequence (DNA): TGTGCCAGCAGTACCGCGGGAGAGGGGACTAATGAAAAACTGTTTTTT.

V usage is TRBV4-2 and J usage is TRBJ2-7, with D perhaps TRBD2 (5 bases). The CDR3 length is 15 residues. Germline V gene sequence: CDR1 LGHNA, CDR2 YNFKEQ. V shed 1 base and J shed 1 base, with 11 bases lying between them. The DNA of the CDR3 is TGTGCCAGCAGCCAAGCAGGAGCGGTTTCCTACGAGCAGTACTTC. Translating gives CASSQAGAVSYEQYF.

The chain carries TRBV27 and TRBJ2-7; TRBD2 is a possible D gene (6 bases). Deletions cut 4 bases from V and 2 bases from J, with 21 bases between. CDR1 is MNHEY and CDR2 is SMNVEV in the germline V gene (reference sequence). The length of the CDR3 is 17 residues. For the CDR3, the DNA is TGTGCCAGCAGTTCCATTTTGGGAGGAGGGAGACCCTACGAGCAGTACTTC. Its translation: CASSSILGGGRPYEQYF.

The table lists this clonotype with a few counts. In DNA form, the CDR3 reads TGCGCCAGCAGCCAAGCGGTTGGGGCAGATACGCAGTATTTT. Translation: CASSQAVGADTQYF. The rearrangement uses TRBV4-1 and TRBJ2-3; D ambiguous. V gave up 1 base and J gave up 4 bases, with 9 bases separating them. In germline, CDR1 is MGHRA, CDR2 YSYEKL. The CDR3 sequence is 14 residues long.

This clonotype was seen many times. CDR3 sequence (DNA): TGTGCCAGCAGTTTATCGGGGGCCTATGGCTACACCTTC. This encodes CASSLSGAYGYTF. The chain couples TRBV12-3 or TRBV12-4 to TRBJ1-2; a possible D gene is TRBD1 (6 bases). Between the trimmed V and J ends, which lost 2 bases and 4 bases, there was a span of 8 bases. This CDR3 comprises 13 residues.

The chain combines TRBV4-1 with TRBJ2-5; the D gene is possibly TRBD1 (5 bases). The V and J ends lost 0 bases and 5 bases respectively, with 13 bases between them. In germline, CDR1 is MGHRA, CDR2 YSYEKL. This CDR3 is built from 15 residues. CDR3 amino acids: CASSQDEIAGETQYF. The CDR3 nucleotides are TGCGCCAGCAGCCAAGATGAAATAGCAGGGGAGACCCAGTACTTC.

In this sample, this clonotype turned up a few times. The CDR3 nucleotides read TGTGCCACCAGCTTAACCACGGCGCCCCTCTCCTACGAGCAGTACTTC. It encodes CATSLTTAPLSYEQYF. The rearrangement links TRBV15 to TRBJ2-7; D gene ambiguous. Germline CDR1 and CDR2: LNHNV and YYDKDF (reference sequence). V gave up 5 bases and J gave up 0 bases, with 17 bases separating them. The CDR3 consists of 16 residues.

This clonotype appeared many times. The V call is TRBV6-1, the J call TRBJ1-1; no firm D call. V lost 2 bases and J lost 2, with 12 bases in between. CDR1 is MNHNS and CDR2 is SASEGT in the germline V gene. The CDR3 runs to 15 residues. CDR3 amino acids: CASSELRSLNTEAFF. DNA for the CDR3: TGTGCCAGCAGTGAATTGAGGAGCCTAAACACTGAAGCTTTCTTT.

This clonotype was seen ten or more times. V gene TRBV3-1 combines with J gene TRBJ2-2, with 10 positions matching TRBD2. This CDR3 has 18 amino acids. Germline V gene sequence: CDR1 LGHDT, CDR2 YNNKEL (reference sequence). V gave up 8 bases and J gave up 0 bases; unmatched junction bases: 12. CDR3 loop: CASRLAGSRTPNTGELFF. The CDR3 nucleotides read TGTGCCAGCCGACTAGCGGGTTCCCGAACTCCGAACACCGGGGAGCTGTTTTTT.

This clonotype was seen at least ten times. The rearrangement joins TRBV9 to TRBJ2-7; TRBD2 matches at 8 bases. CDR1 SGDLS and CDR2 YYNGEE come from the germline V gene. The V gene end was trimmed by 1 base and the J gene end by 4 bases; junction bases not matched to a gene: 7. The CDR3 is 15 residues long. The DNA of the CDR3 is TGTGCCAGCAGCGTACGCAGCGGGAGTAGTTACGAGCAGTACTTC. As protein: CASSVRSGSSYEQYF.

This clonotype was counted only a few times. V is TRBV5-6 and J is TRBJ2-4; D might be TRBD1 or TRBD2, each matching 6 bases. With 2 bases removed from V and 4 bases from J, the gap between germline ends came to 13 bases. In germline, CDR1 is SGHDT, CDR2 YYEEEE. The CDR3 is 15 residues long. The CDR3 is CASSFGGPEKNIQYF. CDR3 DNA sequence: TGTGCCAGCAGCTTTGGGGGGCCAGAAAAAAACATTCAGTACTTC.

CDR3 bases: TGTGCCAGCAGCCCTCTAGTCACAGGGGTAAGTAATCAGCCCCAGCATTTT. Its translation: CASSPLVTGVSNQPQHF. The chain joins TRBV3-1 to TRBJ1-5; TRBD1 matches at 7 bases. The CDR3 covers 17 residues. From germline, CDR1 is LGHDT and CDR2 YNNKEL (reference sequence). J was trimmed by 4 bases and V by 4 bases; bases with no gene match: 13.

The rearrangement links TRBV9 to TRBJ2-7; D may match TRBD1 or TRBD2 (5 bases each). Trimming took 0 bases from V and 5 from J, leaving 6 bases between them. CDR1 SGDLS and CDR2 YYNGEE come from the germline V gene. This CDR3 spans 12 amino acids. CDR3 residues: CASSVGDHEQYF. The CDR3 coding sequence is TGTGCCAGCAGCGTAGGGGACCACGAGCAGTACTTC.

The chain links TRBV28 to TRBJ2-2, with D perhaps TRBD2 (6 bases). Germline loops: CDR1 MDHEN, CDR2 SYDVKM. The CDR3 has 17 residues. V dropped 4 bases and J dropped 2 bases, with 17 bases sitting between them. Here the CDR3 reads CASSSYRLAHNTGELFF. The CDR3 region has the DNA TGTGCCAGCAGTTCCTACCGGCTAGCGCATAACACCGGGGAGCTGTTTTTT.

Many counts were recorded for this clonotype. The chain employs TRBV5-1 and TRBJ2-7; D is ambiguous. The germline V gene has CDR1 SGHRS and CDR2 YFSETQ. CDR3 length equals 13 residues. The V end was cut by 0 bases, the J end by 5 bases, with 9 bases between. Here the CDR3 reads CASSLAPLDEQYV. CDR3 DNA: TGCGCCAGCAGCTTGGCCCCCTTGGACGAGCAGTACGTC.

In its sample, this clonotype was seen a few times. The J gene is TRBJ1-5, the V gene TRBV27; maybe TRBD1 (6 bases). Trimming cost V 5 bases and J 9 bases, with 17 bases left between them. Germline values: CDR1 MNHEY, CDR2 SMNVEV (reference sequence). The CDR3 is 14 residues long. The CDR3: CASSPGDARRPQHF. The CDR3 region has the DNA TGTGCCAGCAGTCCAGGGGATGCGAGGAGGCCCCAGCATTTT.

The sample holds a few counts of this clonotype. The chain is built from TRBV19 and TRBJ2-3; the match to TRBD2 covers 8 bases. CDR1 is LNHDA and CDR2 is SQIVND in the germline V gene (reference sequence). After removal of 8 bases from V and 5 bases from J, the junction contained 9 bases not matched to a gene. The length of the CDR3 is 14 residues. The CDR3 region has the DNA TGTGCCAGTTCCAGCGGGAGACGGATAGATACGCAGTATTTT. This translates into CASSSGRRIDTQYF.

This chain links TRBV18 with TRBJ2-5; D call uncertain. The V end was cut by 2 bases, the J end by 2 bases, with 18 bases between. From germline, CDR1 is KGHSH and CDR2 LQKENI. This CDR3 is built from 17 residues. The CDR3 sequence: CASSPDERIHLQETQYF. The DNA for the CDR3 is TGTGCCAGCTCACCAGATGAACGGATCCATCTTCAAGAGACCCAGTACTTC.

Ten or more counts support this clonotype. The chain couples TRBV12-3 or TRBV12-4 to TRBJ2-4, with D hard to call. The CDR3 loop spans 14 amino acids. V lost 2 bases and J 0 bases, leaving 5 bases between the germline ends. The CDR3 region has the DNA TGTGCCAGCAGTTTATTGGCAGCCAAAAACATTCAGTACTTC. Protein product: CASSLLAAKNIQYF.

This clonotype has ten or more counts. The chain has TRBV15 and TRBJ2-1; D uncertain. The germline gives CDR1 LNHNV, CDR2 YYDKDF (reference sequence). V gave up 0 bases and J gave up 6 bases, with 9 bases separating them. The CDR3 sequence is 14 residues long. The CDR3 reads CATSRDPGFNEQFF. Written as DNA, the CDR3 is TGTGCCACCAGCAGAGATCCCGGGTTCAATGAGCAGTTCTTC.

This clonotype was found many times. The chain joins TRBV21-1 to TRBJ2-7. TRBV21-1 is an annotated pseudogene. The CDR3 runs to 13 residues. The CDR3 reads CASSNVGPHEQYF. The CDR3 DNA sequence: TGTGCCAGCAGCAACGTCGGTCCCCACGAGCAGTACTTC.